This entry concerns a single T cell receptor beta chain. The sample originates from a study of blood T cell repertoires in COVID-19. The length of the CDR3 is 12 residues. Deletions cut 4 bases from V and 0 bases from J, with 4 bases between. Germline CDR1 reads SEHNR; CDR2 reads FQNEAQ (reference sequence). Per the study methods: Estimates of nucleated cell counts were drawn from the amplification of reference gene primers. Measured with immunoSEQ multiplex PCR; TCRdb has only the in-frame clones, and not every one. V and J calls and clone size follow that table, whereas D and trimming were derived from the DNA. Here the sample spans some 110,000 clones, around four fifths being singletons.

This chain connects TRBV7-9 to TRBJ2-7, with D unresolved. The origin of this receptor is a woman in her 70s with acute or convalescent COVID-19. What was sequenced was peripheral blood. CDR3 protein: CASSSYSYEQYF. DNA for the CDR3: TGTGCCAGCAGCTCCTACTCCTACGAGCAGTACTTC.